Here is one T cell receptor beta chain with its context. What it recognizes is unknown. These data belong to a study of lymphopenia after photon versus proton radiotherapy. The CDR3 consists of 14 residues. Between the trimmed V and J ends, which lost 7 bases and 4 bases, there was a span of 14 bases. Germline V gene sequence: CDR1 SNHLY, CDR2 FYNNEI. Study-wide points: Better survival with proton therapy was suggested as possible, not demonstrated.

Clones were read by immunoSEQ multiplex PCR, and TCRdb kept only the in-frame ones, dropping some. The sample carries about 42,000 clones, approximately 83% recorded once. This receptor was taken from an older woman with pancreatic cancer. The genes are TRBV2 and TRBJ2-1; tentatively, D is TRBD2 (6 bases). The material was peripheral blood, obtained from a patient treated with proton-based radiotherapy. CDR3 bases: TGTGCCAGCACCCTTGGAGGGACTTACAATGAGCAGTTCTTC. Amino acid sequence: CASTLGGTYNEQFF.